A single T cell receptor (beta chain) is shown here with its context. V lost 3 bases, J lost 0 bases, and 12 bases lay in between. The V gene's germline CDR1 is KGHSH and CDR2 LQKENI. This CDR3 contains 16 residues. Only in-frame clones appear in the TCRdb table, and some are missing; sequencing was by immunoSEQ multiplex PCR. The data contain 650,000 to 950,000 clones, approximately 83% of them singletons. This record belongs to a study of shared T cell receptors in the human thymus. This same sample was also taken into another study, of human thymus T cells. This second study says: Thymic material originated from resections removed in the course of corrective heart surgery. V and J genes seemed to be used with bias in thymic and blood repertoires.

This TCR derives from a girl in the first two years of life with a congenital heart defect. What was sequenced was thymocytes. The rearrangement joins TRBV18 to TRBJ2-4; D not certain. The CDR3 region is CASSPLNRLAKNIQYF. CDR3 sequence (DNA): TGTGCCAGCTCACCGCTAAACCGATTAGCCAAAAACATTCAGTACTTC.